This TCR beta chain was sequenced in a study of T-cell memory formation after mild COVID-19 (TCRdb year 2021). For context, the study as a whole: TCR sequence clusters from the two donors were found to be largely donor specific. The cohort comprised two young, previously healthy adult volunteers, one female and one male. Longitudinal TCRalpha and TCRbeta repertoire sequencing tracked T-cell clones expanding and contracting after mild COVID-19 in a couple of donors.

The research as a whole found: Only two mild cases were covered by the study, and larger cohorts that include severe cases with pre-infection samples were considered necessary. Some responding clones were detected in pre-infection memory, which suggested that pre-existing cross-reactive memory T cells had joined the SARS-CoV-2 response. Clones contracting from day 15 to 85 had balanced CD4/CD8 phenotypes, while a second wave expanding from day 15 to 37 was biased towards CD4+. SARS-CoV-2 specificity of the second-wave clones peaking on day 37 was not confirmed. Contracting CD4+ clones were located mainly in the CM and EM memory subsets, whereas CD8+ clones were found to be enriched in EMRA.

Ficoll-Paque density gradient centrifugation was used to isolate PBMCs. In the case of this clonotype: Its cognate antigen has yet to be identified. Base qualities were left out, and no much larger clone turns up one base away.

Sequencing instrument: Illumina NovaSeq 6000. Using 5'RACE with constant-segment primers, TCRalpha and TCRbeta cDNA libraries were constructed, with sample barcodes and unique molecular identifiers added in the process. Trizol reagent was used to extract RNA from every sample. Libraries were amplified in two PCR steps, with a second sample barcode and Illumina TruSeq adapters added in the second step. Sequencing of libraries was performed on an Illumina NovaSeq with 2 x 150 bp paired-end reads. The original methods were these. The reads were demultiplexed and collapsed into UMI-guided consensus sequences using migec v1.2.7. Using mixcr v2.1.11, UMI consensuses were aligned to TRA and TRB V and J templates and then assembled into clonotypes. A clonotype was counted as expanded or contracted only when both edgeR and NoisET called the clonotype significant, with the noise models trained on biological replicates. edgeR calls used a false discovery rate-adjusted p below 0.01 and a log2 fold-change threshold of 1. As an exploratory analysis of dynamics, PCA with hierarchical clustering was applied to max-normalized trajectories of the 1000 most abundant clonotypes. Separately sequenced CD4+ and CD8+ repertoires were used to assign a CD4 or CD8 phenotype to each responding clone. The public reads were quality trimmed at Q25 with fastp and then assembled into clones with MiXCR by TCRdb, keeping productive beta chains. Every entry covers one CDR3 protein and lists the most common genes and DNA from its rows. It is TCRdb's table, rather than the study itself, that gives the V and J calls and clone size. For this sample there are 170,000 or so distinct CDR3 sequences; about 20% appear just once. Of the sample, 20% to 25% is held by the ten largest clones.

The trim is 1 base for V and 5 bases for J, with a gap of 18 bases between the germline ends. From cysteine to phenylalanine, the CDR3 is 15 amino acids long. Left in the record is the CDR3 DNA by itself, 45 bases read in frame from the first base. The CDR1 and CDR2 encoded by the germline V gene are SQVTM and ANQGSEA. Sequencing input: PBMCs or a T cell subset sorted from them (not recorded which). Rearrangement joined TRBV29-1 to TRBJ2-7; D gene: possibly TRBD2, on 5 matching bases. This clonotype was sampled from an adult woman who had mild COVID-19 (a few samples of this study predate the infection). The sample titles of this study are shuffled in the database, so cell type and time point are left out; the donor was told from shared clones. The DNA sequence is given as TGCAGCGTTGAAGGGAATCGGGGAACTCTCCACGAGCAGTACTTC. Its protein reads: CSVEGNRGTLHEQYF.